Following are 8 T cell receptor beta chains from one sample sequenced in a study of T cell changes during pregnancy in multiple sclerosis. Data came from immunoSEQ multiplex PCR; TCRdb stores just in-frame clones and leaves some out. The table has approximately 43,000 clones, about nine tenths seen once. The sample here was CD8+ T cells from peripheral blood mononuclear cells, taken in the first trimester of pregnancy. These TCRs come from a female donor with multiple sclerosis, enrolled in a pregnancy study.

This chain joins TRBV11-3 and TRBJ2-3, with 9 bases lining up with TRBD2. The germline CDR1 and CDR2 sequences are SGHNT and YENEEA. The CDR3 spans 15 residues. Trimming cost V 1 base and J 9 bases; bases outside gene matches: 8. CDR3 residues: CASSLGRGSGGTQYF. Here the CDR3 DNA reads TGTGCCAGCAGCTTAGGGCGTGGTAGCGGGGGAACGCAGTATTTT.

This CDR3 reads CASSMAGQSLTGYEQYF. The DNA for the CDR3 is TGTGCCAGCAGTATGGCGGGACAGAGTTTAACAGGCTACGAGCAGTACTTC. The chain joins TRBV28 to TRBJ2-7; tentatively, D is TRBD1 (7 bases). Between the trimmed V and J ends, which lost 5 bases and 3 bases, there was a span of 23 bases. The CDR3 loop spans 17 amino acids. Per the germline V gene, CDR1 is MDHEN and CDR2 is SYDVKM.

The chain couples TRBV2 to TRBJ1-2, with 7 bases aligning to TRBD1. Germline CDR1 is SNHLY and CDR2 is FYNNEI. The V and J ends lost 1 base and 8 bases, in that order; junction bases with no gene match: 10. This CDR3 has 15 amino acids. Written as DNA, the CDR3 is TGTGCCAGCAGTGAAGGAACGGAGGGGGCGCGGGGCTACACCTTC. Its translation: CASSEGTEGARGYTF. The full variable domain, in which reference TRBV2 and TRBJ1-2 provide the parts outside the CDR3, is EPEVTQTPSHQVTQMGQEVILRCVPISNHLYFYWYRQILGQKVEFLVSFYNNEISEKSEIFDDQFSVERPDGSNFTLKIRSTKLEDSAMYFCASSEGTEGARGYTFGSGTRLTVV.

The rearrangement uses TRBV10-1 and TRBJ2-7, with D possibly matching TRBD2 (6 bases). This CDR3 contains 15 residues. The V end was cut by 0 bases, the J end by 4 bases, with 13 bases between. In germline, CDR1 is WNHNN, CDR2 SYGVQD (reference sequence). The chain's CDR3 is CASSESPGGVYEQYF. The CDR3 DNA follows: TGCGCCAGCAGTGAGTCCCCCGGCGGGGTGTACGAGCAGTACTTC.

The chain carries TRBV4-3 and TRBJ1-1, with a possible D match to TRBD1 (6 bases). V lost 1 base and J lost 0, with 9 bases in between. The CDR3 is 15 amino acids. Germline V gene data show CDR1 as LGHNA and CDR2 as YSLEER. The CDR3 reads CASSQAQGLNTEAFF. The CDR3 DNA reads TGCGCCAGCAGCCAAGCCCAGGGGTTGAACACTGAAGCTTTCTTT.

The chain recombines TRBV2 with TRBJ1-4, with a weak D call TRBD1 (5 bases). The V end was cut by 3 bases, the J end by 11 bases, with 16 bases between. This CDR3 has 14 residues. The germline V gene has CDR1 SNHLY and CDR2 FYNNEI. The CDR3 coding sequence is TGTGCCAGCAGTGACTTCCCCAGGGATCGGAAACTGTTTTTT. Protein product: CASSDFPRDRKLFF.

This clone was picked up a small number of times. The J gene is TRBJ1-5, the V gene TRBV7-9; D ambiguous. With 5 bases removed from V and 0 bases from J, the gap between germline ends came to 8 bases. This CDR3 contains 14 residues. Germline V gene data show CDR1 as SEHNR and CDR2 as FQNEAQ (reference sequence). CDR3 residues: CASSLEYSNQPQHF. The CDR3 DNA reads TGTGCCAGCAGCCTCGAGTATAGCAATCAGCCCCAGCATTTT.

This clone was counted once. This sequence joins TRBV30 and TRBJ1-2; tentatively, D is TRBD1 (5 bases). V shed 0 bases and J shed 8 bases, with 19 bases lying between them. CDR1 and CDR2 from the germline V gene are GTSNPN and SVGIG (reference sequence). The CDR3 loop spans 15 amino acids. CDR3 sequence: CAWSVLSAGTGGYTF. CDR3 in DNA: TGTGCCTGGAGTGTACTCAGCGCGGGGACCGGCGGCTACACCTTC.